This TCR beta chain was captured in a study of identical twins. Study-wide results and caveats: Twin-shared out-of-frame alpha sequences were enriched for low generation probability.

TCRdb called the 5' RACE reads again in MiXCR, with one record for every CDR3 protein. The sample shows fewer than 500,000 distinct CDR3 sequences, 24% of them seen only once. For this clonotype: Its target is not known.

CDR3 length equals 13 residues. V lost 6 bases to trimming and J lost 7 bases, with 13 bases between them. These data were likewise used in another study, on T cells expressing NK-cell markers. That investigation notes: Sorted CD3+CD56+NKG2C+, CD3+CD56+NKG2C- and CD3+CD56-NKG2C+ T cells provided the TCR beta repertoires. In several donors, these clonotypes also led the CD3+CD56-NKG2C+ fraction.

The chain carries TRBV12-3 or TRBV12-4 and TRBJ2-1, with a weak D call TRBD2 (7 bases). The specimen sequenced was CD4+ T cells sorted from blood. This receptor was taken from a woman aged 18-29 years in good health. CDR3 protein: CASSTGGRNEQFF. The CDR3 DNA reads as TGTGCCAGCAGCACCGGGGGGCGGAATGAGCAGTTCTTC.